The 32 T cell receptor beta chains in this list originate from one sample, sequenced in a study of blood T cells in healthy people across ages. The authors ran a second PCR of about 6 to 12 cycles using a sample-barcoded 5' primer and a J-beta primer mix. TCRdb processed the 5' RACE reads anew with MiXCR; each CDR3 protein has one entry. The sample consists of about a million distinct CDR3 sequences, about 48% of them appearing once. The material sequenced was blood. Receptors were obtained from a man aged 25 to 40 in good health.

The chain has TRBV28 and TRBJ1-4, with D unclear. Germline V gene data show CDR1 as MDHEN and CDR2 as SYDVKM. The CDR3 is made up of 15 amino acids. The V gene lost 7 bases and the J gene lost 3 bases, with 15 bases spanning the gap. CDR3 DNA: TGTGCCAGCATCCAAGGAGCGTACTCTAATGAAAAACTGTTTTTT. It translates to CASIQGAYSNEKLFF.

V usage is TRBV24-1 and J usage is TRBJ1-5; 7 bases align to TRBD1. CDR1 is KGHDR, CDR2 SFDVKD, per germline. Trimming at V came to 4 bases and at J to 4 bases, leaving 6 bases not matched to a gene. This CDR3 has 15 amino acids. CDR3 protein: CATSDAGQPNQPQHF. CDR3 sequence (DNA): TGTGCCACCAGTGACGCGGGACAGCCGAATCAGCCCCAGCATTTT.

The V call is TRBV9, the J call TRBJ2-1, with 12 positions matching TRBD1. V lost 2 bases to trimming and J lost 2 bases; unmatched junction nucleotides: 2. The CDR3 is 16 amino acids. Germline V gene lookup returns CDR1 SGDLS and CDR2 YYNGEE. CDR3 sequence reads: CASSVGTGGAYNEQFF. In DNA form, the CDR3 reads TGTGCCAGCAGCGTGGGGACAGGGGGCGCCTACAATGAGCAGTTCTTC.

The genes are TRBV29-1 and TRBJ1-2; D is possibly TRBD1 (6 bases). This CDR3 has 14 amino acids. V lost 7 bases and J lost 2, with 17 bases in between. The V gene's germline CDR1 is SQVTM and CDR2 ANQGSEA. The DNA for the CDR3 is TGCAGCGCGGCCGCCGGAGGGGGAAACTATGGCTACACCTTC. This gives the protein CSAAAGGGNYGYTF. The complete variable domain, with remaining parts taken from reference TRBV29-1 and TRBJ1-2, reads SAVISQKPSRDICQRGTSLTIQCQVDSQVTMMFWYRQQPGQSLTLIATANQGSEATYESGFVIDKFPISRPNLTFSTLTVSNMSPEDSSIYLCSAAAGGGNYGYTFGSGTRLTVV.

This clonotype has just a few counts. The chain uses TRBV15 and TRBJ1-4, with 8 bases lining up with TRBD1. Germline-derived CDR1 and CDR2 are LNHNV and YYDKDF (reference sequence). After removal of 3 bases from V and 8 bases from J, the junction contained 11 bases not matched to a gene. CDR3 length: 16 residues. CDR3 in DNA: TGTGCCACCAGCAGCGCTACCGGGACAGGATACGAAAAACTGTTTTTT. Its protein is CATSSATGTGYEKLFF.

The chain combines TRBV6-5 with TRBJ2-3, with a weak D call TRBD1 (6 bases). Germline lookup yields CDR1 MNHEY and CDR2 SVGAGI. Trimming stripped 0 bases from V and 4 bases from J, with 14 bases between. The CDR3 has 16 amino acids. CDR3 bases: TGTGCCAGCAGTTACTCTGGGACACTAAGTCCAGATACGCAGTATTTT. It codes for CASSYSGTLSPDTQYF.

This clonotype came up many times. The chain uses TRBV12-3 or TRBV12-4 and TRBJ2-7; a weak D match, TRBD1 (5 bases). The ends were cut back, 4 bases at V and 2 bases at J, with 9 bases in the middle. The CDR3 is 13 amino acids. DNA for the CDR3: TGTGCCAGCAGTTATCAGGGTCCCTACGAGCAGTACTTC. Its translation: CASSYQGPYEQYF.

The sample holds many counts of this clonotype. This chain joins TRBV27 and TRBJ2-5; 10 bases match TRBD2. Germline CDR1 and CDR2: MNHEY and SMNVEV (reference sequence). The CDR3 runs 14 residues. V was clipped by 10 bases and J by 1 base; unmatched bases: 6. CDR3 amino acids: CATTRTSGQETQYF. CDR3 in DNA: TGTGCCACCACACGGACTAGCGGCCAAGAGACCCAGTACTTC.

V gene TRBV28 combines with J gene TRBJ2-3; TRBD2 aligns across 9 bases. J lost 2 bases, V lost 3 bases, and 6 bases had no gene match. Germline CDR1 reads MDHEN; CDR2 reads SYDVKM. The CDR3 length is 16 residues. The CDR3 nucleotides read TGTGCCAGCAGTTTTCCCCGCGGGGGGGTCACAGATACGCAGTATTTT. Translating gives CASSFPRGGVTDTQYF.

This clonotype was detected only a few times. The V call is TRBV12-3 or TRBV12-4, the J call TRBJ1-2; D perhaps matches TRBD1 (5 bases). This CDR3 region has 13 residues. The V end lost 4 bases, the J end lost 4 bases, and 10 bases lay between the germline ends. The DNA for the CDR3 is TGTGCCAGCAGTTATGACAGCCGCTATGGCTACACCTTC. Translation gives CASSYDSRYGYTF.

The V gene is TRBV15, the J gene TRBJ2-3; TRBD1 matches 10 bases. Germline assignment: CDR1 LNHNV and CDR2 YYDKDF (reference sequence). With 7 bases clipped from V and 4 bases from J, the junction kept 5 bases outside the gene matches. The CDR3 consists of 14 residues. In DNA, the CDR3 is TGTGCCACCACAGACAGGGGGCTCTCAGATACGCAGTATTTT. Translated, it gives CATTDRGLSDTQYF.

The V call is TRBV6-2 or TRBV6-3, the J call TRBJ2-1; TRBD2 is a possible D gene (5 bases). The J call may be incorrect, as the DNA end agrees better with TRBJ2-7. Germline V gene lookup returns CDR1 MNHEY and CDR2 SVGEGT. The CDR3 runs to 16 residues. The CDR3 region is CASSYSRRLTYNEQYF. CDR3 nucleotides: TGTGCCAGCAGTTACTCGCGACGACTAACCTACAATGAGCAGTACTTC.

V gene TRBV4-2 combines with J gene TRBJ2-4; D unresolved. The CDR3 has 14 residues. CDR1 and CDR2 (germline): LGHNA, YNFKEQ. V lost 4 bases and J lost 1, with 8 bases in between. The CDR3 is CASSPSGAKNIQYF. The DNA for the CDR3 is TGTGCCAGCAGCCCCTCCGGGGCCAAAAACATTCAGTACTTC.

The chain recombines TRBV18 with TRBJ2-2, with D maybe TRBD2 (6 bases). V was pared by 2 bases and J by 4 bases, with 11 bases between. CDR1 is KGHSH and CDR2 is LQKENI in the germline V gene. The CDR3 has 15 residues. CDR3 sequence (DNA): TGTGCCAGCTCACCATGGGACTTATCCACCGGGGAGCTGTTTTTT. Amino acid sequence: CASSPWDLSTGELFF.

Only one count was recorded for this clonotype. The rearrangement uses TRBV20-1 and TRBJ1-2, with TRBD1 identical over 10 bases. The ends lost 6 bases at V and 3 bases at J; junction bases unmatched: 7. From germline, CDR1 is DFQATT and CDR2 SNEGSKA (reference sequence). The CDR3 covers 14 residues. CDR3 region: CSAPLTGGDYGYTF. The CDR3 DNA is TGCAGTGCCCCCTTGACAGGGGGCGACTATGGCTACACCTTC.

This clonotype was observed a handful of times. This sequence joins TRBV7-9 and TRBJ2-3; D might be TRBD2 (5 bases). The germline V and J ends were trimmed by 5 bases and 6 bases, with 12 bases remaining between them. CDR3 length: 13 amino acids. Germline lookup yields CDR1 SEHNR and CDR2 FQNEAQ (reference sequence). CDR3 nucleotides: TGTGCCAGCAGCCGTCCCTTAGCGGATACGCAGTATTTT. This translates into CASSRPLADTQYF.

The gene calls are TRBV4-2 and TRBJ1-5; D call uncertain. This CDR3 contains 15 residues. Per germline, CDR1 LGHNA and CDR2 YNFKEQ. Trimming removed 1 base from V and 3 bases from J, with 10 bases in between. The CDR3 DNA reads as TGTGCCAGCAGCCAAGCGAGCGGAGACAATCAGCCCCAGCATTTT. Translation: CASSQASGDNQPQHF.

The CDR3 DNA follows: TGTGCCAGCAGTTACTCGCTAGCGGGGGGACCCTCCTACAATGAGCAGTACTTC. Translating it yields CASSYSLAGGPSYNEQYF. The rearrangement uses TRBV6-5 and TRBJ2-1; 11 nucleotides line up with TRBD2. The end of the DNA fits TRBJ2-7 better, so the J call may be wrong. Germline loops: CDR1 MNHEY, CDR2 SVGAGI. This CDR3 has 18 residues.

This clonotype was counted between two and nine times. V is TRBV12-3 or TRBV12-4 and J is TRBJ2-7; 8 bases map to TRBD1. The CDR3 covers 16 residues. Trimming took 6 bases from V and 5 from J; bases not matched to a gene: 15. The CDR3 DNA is TGTGCCAGCAGCCTAACCGGGACAGGAAGGTCCCACGAGCAGTACTTC. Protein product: CASSLTGTGRSHEQYF.

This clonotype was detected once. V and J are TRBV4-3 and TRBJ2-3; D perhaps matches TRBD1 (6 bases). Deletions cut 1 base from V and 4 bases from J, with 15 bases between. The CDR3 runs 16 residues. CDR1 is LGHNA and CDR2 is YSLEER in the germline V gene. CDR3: CASSQAMRGSSDTQYF. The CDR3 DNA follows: TGCGCCAGCAGCCAAGCGATGAGGGGGTCCTCAGATACGCAGTATTTT.

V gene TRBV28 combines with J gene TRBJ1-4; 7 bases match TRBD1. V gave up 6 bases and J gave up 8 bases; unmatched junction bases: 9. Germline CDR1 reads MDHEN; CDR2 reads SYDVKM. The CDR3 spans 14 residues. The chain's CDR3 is CASSPPGTVEKLFF. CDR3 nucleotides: TGTGCCAGCAGCCCCCCCGGGACAGTGGAAAAACTGTTTTTT.

The CDR3 loop is CASSHPRTATNTEAFF. For the CDR3, the DNA is TGTGCCAGCAGCCACCCTCGGACAGCGACGAACACTGAAGCTTTCTTT. The chain links TRBV3-1 to TRBJ1-1; D is possibly TRBD1 (6 bases). The germline V gene has CDR1 LGHDT and CDR2 YNNKEL (reference sequence). This CDR3 region has 16 residues. V was cut by 3 bases and J by 1 base, with 15 bases left in between.

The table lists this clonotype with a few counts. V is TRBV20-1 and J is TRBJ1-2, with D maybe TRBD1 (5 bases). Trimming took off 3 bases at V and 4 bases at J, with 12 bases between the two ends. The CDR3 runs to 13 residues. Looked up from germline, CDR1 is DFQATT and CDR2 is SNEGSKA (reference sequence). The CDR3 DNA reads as TGCAGTGCTAGTCTCCAGGGCGGCTATGGCTACACCTTC. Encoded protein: CSASLQGGYGYTF.

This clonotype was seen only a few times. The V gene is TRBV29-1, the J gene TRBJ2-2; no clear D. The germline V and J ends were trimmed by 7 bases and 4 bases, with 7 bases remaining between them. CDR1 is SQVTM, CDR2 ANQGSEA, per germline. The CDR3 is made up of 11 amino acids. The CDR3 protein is CSADSTGELFF. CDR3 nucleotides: TGCAGCGCCGACTCCACCGGGGAGCTGTTTTTT.

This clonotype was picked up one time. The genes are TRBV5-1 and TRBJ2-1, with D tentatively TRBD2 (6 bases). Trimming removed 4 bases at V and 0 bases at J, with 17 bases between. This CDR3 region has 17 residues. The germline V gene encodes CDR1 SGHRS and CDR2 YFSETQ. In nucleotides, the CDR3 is TGCGCCAGCAGCGGGGTAGCGGCCTGGGACTCCTACAATGAGCAGTTCTTC. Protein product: CASSGVAAWDSYNEQFF.

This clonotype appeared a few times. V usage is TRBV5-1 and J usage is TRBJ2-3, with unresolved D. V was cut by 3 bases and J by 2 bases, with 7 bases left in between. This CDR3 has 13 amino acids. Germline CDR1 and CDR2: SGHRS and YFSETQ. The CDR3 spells CASSSSPTDTQYF. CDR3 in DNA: TGCGCCAGCAGCTCAAGCCCCACAGATACGCAGTATTTT.

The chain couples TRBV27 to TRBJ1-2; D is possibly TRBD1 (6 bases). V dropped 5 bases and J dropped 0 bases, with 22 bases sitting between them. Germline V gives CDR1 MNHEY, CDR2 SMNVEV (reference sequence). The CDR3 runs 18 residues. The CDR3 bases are TGTGCCAGCAGTCTTCTGGGCGCCGGGGGCGGTGCTAACTATGGCTACACCTTC. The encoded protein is CASSLLGAGGGANYGYTF.

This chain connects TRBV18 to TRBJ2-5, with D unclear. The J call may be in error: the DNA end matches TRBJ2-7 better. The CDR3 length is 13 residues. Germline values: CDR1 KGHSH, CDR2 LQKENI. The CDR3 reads CASRDENNYEQYF. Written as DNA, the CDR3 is TGTGCCAGCCGAGACGAGAACAACTACGAGCAGTACTTC.

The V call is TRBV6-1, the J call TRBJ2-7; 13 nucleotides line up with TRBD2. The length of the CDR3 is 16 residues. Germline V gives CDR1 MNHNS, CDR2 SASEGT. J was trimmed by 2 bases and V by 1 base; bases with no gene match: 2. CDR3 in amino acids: CASSEGTSGGTYEQYF. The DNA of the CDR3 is TGTGCCAGCAGTGAAGGGACTAGCGGGGGCACCTACGAGCAGTACTTC.

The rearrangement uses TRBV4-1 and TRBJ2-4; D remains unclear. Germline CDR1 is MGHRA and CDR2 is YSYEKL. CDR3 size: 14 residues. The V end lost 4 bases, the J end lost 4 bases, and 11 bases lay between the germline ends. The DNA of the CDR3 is TGCGCCAGCAGCCCCCTAAGCGAAAAAAACATTCAGTACTTC. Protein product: CASSPLSEKNIQYF.

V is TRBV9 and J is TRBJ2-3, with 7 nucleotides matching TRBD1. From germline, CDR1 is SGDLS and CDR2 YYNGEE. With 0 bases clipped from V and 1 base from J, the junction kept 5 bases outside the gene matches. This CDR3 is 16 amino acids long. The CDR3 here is CASSVETGAGTDTQYF. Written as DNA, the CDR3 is TGTGCCAGCAGCGTAGAAACAGGGGCTGGCACAGATACGCAGTATTTT.

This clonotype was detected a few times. In DNA form, the CDR3 reads TGCGCCAGCAGCCAAGTTCTCGGGGGCTATGGCTACACCTTC. It translates to CASSQVLGGYGYTF. This rearrangement joins TRBV4-1 to TRBJ1-2; D is perhaps TRBD1 (5 bases). This CDR3 has 14 amino acids. The germline CDR1 and CDR2 sequences are MGHRA and YSYEKL. V was shortened by 1 base and J by 4 bases, with 10 bases between the two germline ends.